These 23 T cell receptor beta chains came from one sample sequenced in a study of T-cell reconstitution after alpha-beta-depleted transplantation in children. Construction of the TCRbeta library involved unique molecular identifiers. TCRdb analysed the PCR reads with MiXCR anew, one entry per CDR3 protein. The sample lists some 550,000 distinct CDR3 sequences, 23% seen once, with approximately 14% in the top ten. The source was PBMCs, mostly from graft donor cells, collected 360 days after TCRalphabeta/CD19-depleted stem cell transplant. The receptors shown here come from a boy in the first two years of life who had a stem cell transplant for acute myeloid leukemia, so the T cells may come from the graft donor.

The gene calls are TRBV27 and TRBJ2-5, with D possibly TRBD1 on 6 matching bases. Germline V lookup: CDR1 MNHEY, CDR2 SMNVEV (reference sequence). This CDR3 has 17 amino acids. V was trimmed by 5 bases and J by 3 bases, leaving 22 bases between them. The CDR3 sequence is CASSNAPQGPLKETQYF. In DNA, the CDR3 is TGTGCCAGCAGTAACGCCCCTCAGGGGCCCTTGAAAGAGACCCAGTACTTC.

V gene TRBV4-3 combines with J gene TRBJ2-7; D is unresolved. Germline values: CDR1 LGHNA, CDR2 YSLEER. V lost 0 bases to trimming and J lost 0 bases, with 15 bases between them. The CDR3 is 17 amino acids. This CDR3 is CASSQEPLELGSYEQYF. The CDR3 coding sequence is TGCGCCAGCAGCCAAGAGCCCTTGGAGCTCGGCTCCTACGAGCAGTACTTC.

In its sample, this clonotype was seen a few times. The chain couples TRBV9 to TRBJ2-7, with TRBD2 identical over 10 bases. Germline V CDR1 and CDR2: SGDLS, YYNGEE. After removal of 0 bases from V and 2 bases from J, the junction contained 5 bases not matched to a gene. The CDR3 contains 16 residues. The CDR3 coding sequence is TGTGCCAGCAGCGTAGGGAGTAGCGGGGGGACCTACGAGCAGTACTTC. As protein: CASSVGSSGGTYEQYF.

Concerning this clonotype itself: The junction and the germline gene differ at one end; a read error may be behind it. The chain employs TRBV20-1 and TRBJ2-4; the D gene is possibly TRBD2 (5 bases). Per the germline V gene, CDR1 is DFQATT and CDR2 is SNEGSKA (reference sequence). This CDR3 contains 13 residues. The DNA of the CDR3 is TGCAGTGCTGTGATCCTAGCCAAAAACATTCACTACTTC. As protein: CSAVILAKNIHYF.

This clonotype was detected a few times. V is TRBV20-1 and J is TRBJ2-7; 9 positions agree with TRBD2. Germline V gene lookup returns CDR1 DFQATT and CDR2 SNEGSKA (reference sequence). J gave up 3 bases and V 2 bases, and 11 bases lay outside the gene matches. The CDR3 is 16 residues long. CDR3 DNA sequence: TGCAGTGCTAGACCCTGGCGGGGGGGCCTACTCTACGAGCAGTACGTC. Protein product: CSARPWRGGLLYEQYV.

This clonotype was counted ten times or more. V and J are TRBV24-1 and TRBJ2-2; 8 bases match TRBD1. The CDR3 spans 16 residues. V lost 4 bases, J lost 0 bases, and 3 bases stayed unmatched. The germline V gene encodes CDR1 KGHDR and CDR2 SFDVKD. DNA for the CDR3: TGTGCCACCAGTGACCGGGGACAGGCGAACACCGGGGAGCTGTTTTTT. Amino acids: CATSDRGQANTGELFF.

The chain uses TRBV20-1 and TRBJ2-7, with D maybe TRBD2 (5 bases). The V end lost 1 base, the J end lost 3 bases, and 10 bases lay between the germline ends. The CDR3 runs 13 residues. The germline gives CDR1 DFQATT, CDR2 SNEGSKA (reference sequence). The CDR3, as DNA: TGCAGTGCTAGAGTCAGGAGCGGCTACGAGCAGTACGTC. Its translation is CSARVRSGYEQYV.

This clonotype occurred many times. The chain has TRBV5-6 and TRBJ2-5; a possible D gene is TRBD1 (6 bases). This CDR3 spans 14 amino acids. V shed 3 bases and J shed 1 base, with 10 bases lying between them. The germline V gene encodes CDR1 SGHDT and CDR2 YYEEEE. The CDR3 DNA reads as TGTGCCAGCAGCTCAACAGGGATCCAAGAGACCCAGTACTTC. Encoded protein: CASSSTGIQETQYF.

This clonotype was counted between two and nine times. This rearrangement joins TRBV6-1 to TRBJ2-5; D not resolved. V dropped 6 bases and J dropped 2 bases, with 16 bases sitting between them. The CDR3 contains 15 residues. The germline gives CDR1 MNHNS, CDR2 SASEGT. CDR3 nucleotides: TGTGCCAGCAGCGCCCCAGATAAGCGACAAGAGACCCAGTACTTC. Translated: CASSAPDKRQETQYF.

Many counts were recorded for this clonotype. J is TRBJ2-7 and V is TRBV14; D is uncertain. The CDR3 consists of 11 residues. Trimming took off 5 bases at V and 5 bases at J, with 7 bases between the two ends. CDR1 and CDR2 from the germline V gene are SGHDN and FVKESK. The CDR3 nucleotides read TGTGCCAGCAGCGTTCGGGACGAGCAGTACTTC. This encodes CASSVRDEQYF. Drawing the rest from reference TRBV14 and TRBJ2-7, the complete variable domain is EAGVTQFPSHSVIEKGQTVTLRCDPISGHDNLYWYRRVMGKEIKFLLHFVKESKQDESGMPNNRFLAERTGGTYSTLKVQPAELEDSGVYFCASSVRDEQYFGPGTRLTVT.

This clonotype occurred many times. The rearrangement links TRBV20-1 to TRBJ2-1; a possible D gene is TRBD2 (6 bases). Germline-derived CDR1 and CDR2 are DFQATT and SNEGSKA (reference sequence). V gave up 7 bases and J gave up 5 bases, with 12 bases separating them. This CDR3 spans 12 amino acids. CDR3 nucleotides: TGCAGTGTGAGAGGAGGGAACAATGAGCAGTTCTTC. It encodes CSVRGGNNEQFF.

The V call is TRBV7-9, the J call TRBJ2-7; D assignment may be TRBD1 or TRBD2 (5 bases each). Trimming took off 5 bases at V and 2 bases at J, with 16 bases between the two ends. Germline values: CDR1 SEHNR, CDR2 FQNEAQ (reference sequence). CDR3 length: 15 residues. CDR3 coding DNA: TGTGCCAGCAGCCGTACGGGACGTTTTACCTACGAGCAGTACTTC. Amino acids: CASSRTGRFTYEQYF.

This clonotype was counted ten times or more. The chain uses TRBV12-3 or TRBV12-4 and TRBJ2-7; TRBD1 agrees at 7 bases. CDR3 length: 16 residues. Unmatched junction bases numbered 13, after V lost 3 bases and J lost 5 bases. This chain's CDR3 is CASSFFLGQTHHEQYF. CDR3 nucleotide sequence: TGTGCCAGCAGTTTCTTCTTGGGACAGACCCACCACGAGCAGTACTTC.

This clonotype appeared once. The rearrangement joins TRBV5-1 to TRBJ1-2, with TRBD1 matching over 7 bases. With V trimmed by 4 bases and J by 6 bases, 12 bases remained unmatched. Germline CDR1 and CDR2: SGHRS and YFSETQ. The CDR3 totals 15 residues. The CDR3 sequence: CASSLVSGGPNGYTF. CDR3 DNA sequence: TGCGCCAGCAGCCTTGTGTCAGGGGGGCCGAATGGCTACACCTTC.

Many counts were recorded for this clonotype. The rearrangement joins TRBV5-6 to TRBJ2-7; D not certain. The germline V and J ends were trimmed by 0 bases and 0 bases, with 10 bases remaining between them. This CDR3 is built from 15 residues. Germline V gene lookup returns CDR1 SGHDT and CDR2 YYEEEE. The CDR3 DNA is TGTGCCAGCAGCTTGGATCCCGTAAGCTCCTACGAGCAGTACGTC. Residues: CASSLDPVSSYEQYV.

Of note for this clonotype: It may be a read error: a sequence one base away is much more abundant. This chain uses TRBV7-2 with TRBJ2-3, with 7 nucleotides matching TRBD2. Looked up from germline, CDR1 is SGHTA and CDR2 is FQGNSA. The CDR3 spans 15 residues. The CDR3 here is CASSSLGDYTDTQFF. The CDR3, as DNA: TGTGCCAGCAGCTCCTTAGGGGACTACACAGATACGCAGTTTTTT.

V and J are TRBV7-2 and TRBJ2-1; unclear D gene. CDR3 length: 16 residues. Germline V gene data show CDR1 as SGHTA and CDR2 as FQGNSA. V lost 3 bases and J lost 0, with 12 bases in between. As DNA, the CDR3 is TGTGCCAGCAGCTTGTTGACCGAAAGCTCCTACAATGAGCAGTTCTTC. Translating it yields CASSLLTESSYNEQFF.

This clonotype was recorded at least ten times. The V gene is TRBV20-1, the J gene TRBJ2-1; 7 nucleotides line up with TRBD2. This CDR3 spans 16 amino acids. Per germline, CDR1 DFQATT and CDR2 SNEGSKA (reference sequence). V lost 0 bases and J lost 8; bases outside the gene matches: 13. Here the CDR3 DNA reads TGCAGTGCTAGAGATGGATGGAGCGGGGCGGCTTATGAGCAGTTCTTC. It specifies CSARDGWSGAAYEQFF.

This clonotype occurred a few times. V usage is TRBV6-1 and J usage is TRBJ2-5; 15 positions agree with TRBD2. The CDR3 runs to 16 residues. The germline gives CDR1 MNHNS, CDR2 SASEGT. Losses at the gene ends were 5 bases for V and 0 bases for J; bases not matched to a gene: 1. The CDR3 loop reads CASSRTSGGDQETQYF. In DNA, the CDR3 is TGTGCCAGCAGTCGGACTAGCGGGGGGGACCAAGAGACCCAGTACTTC.

The J gene is TRBJ2-7, the V gene TRBV6-5; the D is unclear. Trimming removed 0 bases at V and 1 base at J, with 7 bases between. Germline V CDR1 and CDR2: MNHEY, SVGAGI. The CDR3 runs 14 residues. The CDR3 here is CASSYSRSSYEQYF. DNA for the CDR3: TGTGCCAGCAGTTACTCGCGCAGTTCCTACGAGCAGTACTTC.

This clonotype was seen a handful of times. The chain links TRBV9 to TRBJ2-7, with D perhaps assigned TRBD1 or TRBD2 (5 bases each). This CDR3 is built from 13 residues. The V gene lost 0 bases and the J gene lost 6 bases, with 10 bases spanning the gap. The germline V gene encodes CDR1 SGDLS and CDR2 YYNGEE. CDR3 bases: TGTGCCAGCAGCGTAGCCCCCGGGACCGAGCAGTACTTC. This codes for CASSVAPGTEQYF.

There are many counts of this clonotype. The V call is TRBV20-1, the J call TRBJ2-2, with 7 positions matching TRBD2. The CDR3 loop spans 15 amino acids. V gave up 6 bases and J gave up 1 base; unmatched junction bases: 8. Germline V gene sequence: CDR1 DFQATT, CDR2 SNEGSKA (reference sequence). CDR3 region: CSAPSAGQNTGELFF. CDR3 DNA sequence: TGCAGTGCCCCGTCAGCGGGGCAGAACACCGGGGAGCTGTTTTTT.

The rearrangement joins TRBV20-1 to TRBJ2-3, with 10 nucleotides matching TRBD2. Germline CDR1 and CDR2: DFQATT and SNEGSKA (reference sequence). The V segment lost 7 bases and the J segment 4 bases; nucleotides outside the gene matches: 8. The CDR3 consists of 14 residues. The CDR3 DNA sequence: TGCAGTGTCCCCCTAGCGGGGGCTGCAGATACGCAGTATTTT. Protein product: CSVPLAGAADTQYF.